The rows below give T cell receptor beta chains drawn from one sample of a study of blood T cell repertoires in COVID-19. Method: immunoSEQ multiplex PCR; TCRdb's copy keeps in-frame clones and lacks some. The sample carries some 250,000 clones, approximately 87% recorded once. The sample was peripheral blood. All receptors derive from a man in his 60s with acute or convalescent COVID-19. Each CDR3 is given with its conserved first and last residue. A D gene is named only where the DNA matches it firmly. Clone size is shown for a subset of rows, as once, few, many or a class of expanded clone.

J,V,size,D,CDR3,DNA
TRBJ1-2,TRBV11-3,.,.,CASSLDGRRTRTYGYTF,TGTGCCAGCAGCTTAGATGGCCGAAGGACTCGGACGTATGGCTACACCTTC
TRBJ1-3,TRBV19,few,.,CASSMTGVFSGNTIYF,TGTGCCAGTAGTATGACTGGCGTGTTCTCTGGAAACACCATATATTTT
TRBJ2-3,TRBV7-2,.,TRBD2,CASGEGRGVGTDTQYF,TGTGCCAGCGGGGAGGGCCGGGGGGTGGGCACAGATACGCAGTATTTT
TRBJ1-6,TRBV10-3,.,.,CAIQGSKNSPLHF,TGTGCCATACAGGGCTCTAAAAATTCACCCCTCCACTTT
TRBJ2-3,TRBV28,.,.,CASLSEGLTDTQYF,TGTGCCAGCCTTTCGGAGGGCTTAACAGATACGCAGTATTTT
TRBJ1-1,TRBV6-2/TRBV6-3,.,.,CASSYSSSSSWLLAFF,TGTGCCAGCAGTTACTCGTCCTCTTCTTCTTGGCTCTTAGCTTTCTTT
TRBJ1-2,TRBV28,.,.,CASTPADSGYTF,TGTGCCAGCACCCCGGCGGACAGTGGCTACACCTTC
TRBJ2-7,TRBV20-1,.,.,CSASMRGDEQYF,TGCAGTGCTAGTATGCGGGGCGACGAGCAGTACTTC
TRBJ2-3,TRBV7-2,.,.,CASRDRGRSGDTQYF,TGTGCCAGCAGGGATAGAGGGCGTTCCGGGGATACGCAGTATTTT
TRBJ2-1,TRBV28,.,TRBD2,CASSPLTSGTVNEQFF,TGTGCCAGCAGTCCACTGACTAGCGGGACGGTGAATGAGCAGTTCTTC
TRBJ1-2,TRBV7-8,.,.,CATRTPSWTVRGYGYTF,TGTGCCACCCGAACACCCTCCTGGACTGTGCGAGGCTATGGCTACACCTTC
TRBJ2-5,TRBV28,.,TRBD2,CASRLAGVARVLETQYF,TGTGCCAGTAGACTAGCGGGAGTAGCGCGGGTTTTGGAGACCCAGTACTTC
TRBJ1-5,TRBV7-2,.,.,CASSFNAPGGNQPQHF,TGTGCCAGCAGCTTCAACGCCCCGGGTGGCAATCAGCCCCAGCATTTT
TRBJ2-7,TRBV30,.,.,CAWSPGRGSYEQYF,TGTGCCTGGAGTCCCGGGAGAGGGTCCTACGAGCAGTACTTC
TRBJ1-1,TRBV3-1/TRBV3-2,.,.,CASSPQWNTEAFF,TGTGCCAGCAGCCCCCAATGGAACACTGAAGCTTTCTTT
TRBJ1-1,TRBV30,.,.,CAWSRGREAFF,TGTGCCTGGTCCAGGGGCCGTGAAGCTTTCTTT
TRBJ1-2,TRBV4-3,.,.,CASSQDRGLGYGYTF,TGCGCCAGCAGCCAAGATAGAGGGCTAGGCTATGGCTACACCTTC
TRBJ2-1,TRBV4-3,.,.,CASRLLGEGEQFF,TGCGCCAGCAGGTTACTAGGCGAGGGCGAGCAGTTCTTC
TRBJ2-1,TRBV11-3,once,.,CASSQTPGNSYEQFF,TGTGCCAGCAGCCAAACCCCCGGGAACTCGTACGAGCAGTTCTTC
TRBJ1-3,TRBV18,few,.,CASSPRTGGTGNTIYF,TGTGCCAGCTCACCAAGGACCGGCGGGACTGGAAACACCATATATTTT
TRBJ2-1,TRBV3-1/TRBV3-2,.,TRBD2,CASSQSGLAVSSYNEQFF,TGTGCCAGCAGCCAAAGTGGACTAGCGGTCAGCTCCTACAATGAGCAGTTCTTC
TRBJ1-5,TRBV4-2,.,.,CASSQVGVGNQPQHF,TGTGCCAGCAGCCAGGTCGGAGTGGGTAATCAGCCCCAGCATTTT
TRBJ1-1,TRBV19,.,TRBD1,CASSTRGTGVTNTEAFF,TGTGCCAGTAGTACCCGAGGGACAGGGGTGACCAACACTGAAGCTTTCTTT
TRBJ1-4,TRBV28,.,.,CASSLGSGATNEKLFF,TGTGCCAGCAGTTTAGGGTCTGGAGCAACTAATGAAAAACTGTTTTTT
TRBJ2-7,TRBV19,.,.,CASSILPRTSGEQYF,TGTGCCAGTAGTATTCTGCCAAGGACTTCTGGGGAGCAGTACTTC
TRBJ1-1,TRBV5-3,.,TRBD1,CARGDRVLFPMNTEAFF,TGTGCCAGAGGGGACAGGGTCCTTTTTCCCATGAACACTGAAGCTTTCTTT
TRBJ2-6,TRBV21-1,.,.,CASSKAGKDGTGGGHSGANVLTF,TGTGCCAGCAGCAAAGCAGGTAAGGATGGAACGGGAGGGGGCCACTCTGGGGCCAACGTCCTGACTTTC
TRBJ1-6,TRBV6-5,.,.,CASSYMAGAGSPLHF,TGTGCCAGCAGTTACATGGCAGGCGCAGGTTCACCCCTCCACTTT
TRBJ1-2,TRBV28,.,TRBD1,CASSKYRSTGTVYGYTF,TGTGCCAGCAGTAAATACAGGTCGACAGGGACAGTCTATGGCTACACCTTC
TRBJ1-2,TRBV24-1,.,TRBD1,CATSDFPGQYGYTF,TGTGCCACCAGTGATTTTCCGGGACAGTATGGCTACACCTTC
TRBJ1-4,TRBV27,.,TRBD1,CASSYYRGQDEKLFF,TGTGCCAGCAGTTATTACAGGGGGCAGGATGAAAAACTGTTTTTT
TRBJ2-7,TRBV4-2,once,.,CASSQDRVASEQYF,TGTGCCAGCAGCCAAGATCGGGTCGCTTCCGAGCAGTACTTC
TRBJ1-1,TRBV7-9,.,.,CASSLFGGQLLEAFF,TGTGCCAGCAGCTTATTCGGGGGTCAGCTCCTCGAAGCTTTCTTT
TRBJ1-2,TRBV5-1,.,TRBD1,CASSSPGQSYGYTF,TGCGCCAGCAGCTCGCCGGGACAGAGTTATGGCTACACCTTC
TRBJ1-5,TRBV27,once,TRBD1,CASSLSAHQGGSNQPQHF,TGTGCCAGCAGTTTATCAGCCCATCAGGGGGGTAGCAATCAGCCCCAGCATTTT
TRBJ1-2,TRBV5-6,.,.,CASSLDRSNYGYTF,TGTGCCAGCAGCTTGGACAGATCTAACTATGGCTACACCTTC
TRBJ2-3,TRBV6-5,.,.,CASTRRPADTQYF,TGTGCCAGCACTAGGCGCCCCGCGGATACGCAGTATTTT
TRBJ1-3,TRBV4-3,.,TRBD1,CASSQDRGRNTIYF,TGCGCCAGCAGCCAGGACAGGGGAAGAAACACCATATATTTT
TRBJ1-2,TRBV15,.,.,CATSTMGQGGYTF,TGTGCCACCAGCACGATGGGGCAGGGTGGCTACACCTTC
TRBJ1-2,TRBV5-1,.,.,CASSLVQGLNYGYTF,TGCGCCAGCAGCCTGGTCCAGGGGCTAAATTATGGCTACACCTTC
TRBJ2-2,TRBV14,.,.,CASSRASTGELFF,TGTGCCAGCAGCCGCGCAAGCACCGGGGAGCTGTTTTTT
TRBJ2-2,TRBV7-2,.,.,CASSPLPNTGELFF,TGTGCCAGCAGCCCCCTCCCGAACACCGGGGAGCTGTTTTTT
TRBJ2-5,TRBV7-2,once,TRBD1,CASSSTGETQYF,TGTGCCAGCAGCTCGACAGGGGAGACCCAGTACTTC
TRBJ1-5,TRBV18,.,TRBD1,CASSLGTGDQPQHF,TGTGCCAGCTCACTTGGGACAGGAGATCAGCCCCAGCATTTT
TRBJ1-3,TRBV15,.,.,CATSRAGNGNTIYF,TGTGCCACCAGCAGAGCAGGGAACGGAAACACCATATATTTT
TRBJ2-2,TRBV9,.,.,CASSGDIPLTGELFF,TGTGCCAGCAGCGGGGACATCCCTCTCACCGGGGAGCTGTTTTTT
TRBJ2-4,TRBV7-9,.,TRBD2,CASSPPKREAKNIQYF,TGTGCCAGCAGCCCTCCGAAGCGGGAGGCCAAAAACATTCAGTACTTC
TRBJ2-2,TRBV19,.,TRBD2,CASSIKFLGVAGAGELFF,TGTGCCAGTAGTATTAAATTTTTGGGCGTGGCGGGAGCCGGGGAGCTGTTTTTT
TRBJ2-2,TRBV27,.,TRBD2,CASSFGGGTGELFF,TGTGCCAGCAGTTTCGGGGGGGGCACCGGGGAGCTGTTTTTT
TRBJ2-5,TRBV6-2/TRBV6-3,.,TRBD1,CASSYMWTGDEKTQYF,TGTGCCAGCAGTTACATGTGGACAGGGGATGAAAAGACCCAGTACTTC
TRBJ2-2,TRBV11-3,few,.,CASSSPERGITGELFF,TGTGCCAGCAGCTCCCCAGAGAGAGGGATCACCGGGGAGCTGTTTTTT
TRBJ1-2,TRBV9,.,.,CASSAGQRSGYTF,TGTGCCAGCAGCGCAGGACAGCGAAGTGGCTACACCTTC